Reported below is one T cell receptor beta chain. The CDR3 totals 16 residues. From germline, CDR1 is MNHEY and CDR2 SVGEGT. V lost 6 bases and J lost 2; bases outside the gene matches: 4. The sample belongs to a study of blood T cell repertoires in COVID-19. The authors' processing: Cell counts per sample came from amplifying reference gene primers. Generated by immunoSEQ multiplex PCR, the TCRdb table keeps only in-frame clones and is missing some. That table supplies the V and J calls and clone size; D and trimming were determined from the DNA. Here the sample spans some 94,000 clones, 55% to 80% being singletons.

The gene calls are TRBV6-2 or TRBV6-3 and TRBJ2-1; the match to TRBD2 covers 13 bases. This sequence originates from a woman between 55 and 75 years old in a cohort sampled during active or convalescent COVID-19. The sample was peripheral blood. CDR3 residues: CASRPTSGGAYNEQFF. In DNA, the CDR3 is TGTGCCAGCAGACCTACTAGCGGGGGGGCCTACAATGAGCAGTTCTTC.